This entry lists 9 T cell receptor beta chains sequenced from one sample in a study of shared clonotypes between healthy human individuals. Clones were sequenced by immunoSEQ multiplex PCR, and TCRdb holds only the in-frame ones, with some missing. The table has roughly 1.5 million clones, under 99% seen once. Sequences were obtained from naive CD4+ T cells sorted from blood. The subset: CD45RA+ positively selected. These receptors all stem from a man aged 25 to 45 in good health.

Note on this clone: This sample also contains other DNA sequences that code for the same CDR3. The chain combines TRBV9 with TRBJ2-5; 15 nucleotides agree with TRBD2. CDR1 and CDR2 (germline): SGDLS, YYNGEE. This CDR3 is 15 amino acids long. V trimming: 2 bases; J trimming: 5 bases; junction bases outside the gene matches: 1. The CDR3 nucleotides are TGTGCCAGCAGCGTCGGGACTAGCGGGAGGGAGACCCAGTACTTC. Amino acids: CASSVGTSGRETQYF.

The chain carries TRBV4-1 and TRBJ2-2; possible D gene TRBD1, 6 bases. Deletions cut 3 bases from V and 2 bases from J, with 16 bases between. The CDR3 consists of 17 residues. Germline lookup yields CDR1 MGHRA and CDR2 YSYEKL. This CDR3 reads CASSQSPRGSNTGELFF. CDR3 bases: TGCGCCAGCAGCCAGAGCCCGAGGGGGTCTAACACCGGGGAGCTGTTTTTT.

This clone was observed a single time. The chain combines TRBV18 with TRBJ1-4; D is uncertain. The CDR3 sequence is 17 residues long. Trimming cost V 3 bases and J 0 bases, with 14 bases left between them. Germline V gene lookup returns CDR1 KGHSH and CDR2 LQKENI. The CDR3 DNA reads as TGTGCCAGCTCACCCCCGGGAGCACTAACAACTAATGAAAAACTGTTTTTT. Its protein product is CASSPPGALTTNEKLFF.

This sequence joins TRBV7-6 and TRBJ2-1; the D is unclear. The CDR3 extends over 14 amino acids. The V and J ends lost 4 bases and 7 bases respectively, with 14 bases between them. Germline assignment: CDR1 SGHVS and CDR2 FNYEAQ. The CDR3 bases are TGTGCCAGCAGCTCATCCCGGCTGCCGAATGAGCAGTTCTTC. This encodes CASSSSRLPNEQFF.

The J gene is TRBJ1-5, the V gene TRBV6-1; unclear D gene. Germline V gives CDR1 MNHNS, CDR2 SASEGT. The ends were cut back, 7 bases at V and 0 bases at J, with 4 bases in the middle. This CDR3 spans 12 amino acids. As DNA, the CDR3 is TGTGCCAGCACCAGTAGCAATCAGCCCCAGCATTTT. Encoded protein: CASTSSNQPQHF.

The V call is TRBV6-5, the J call TRBJ2-3; D unclear. This CDR3 has 14 residues. CDR1 and CDR2 (germline): MNHEY, SVGAGI. V shed 4 bases and J shed 3 bases, with 11 bases lying between them. The CDR3 protein is CASSSAYLTDTQYF. The CDR3 nucleotides read TGTGCCAGCAGTTCCGCCTATCTAACAGATACGCAGTATTTT.

The chain has TRBV5-5 and TRBJ2-1; TRBD2 matches at 9 bases. V gave up 3 bases and J gave up 1 base; unmatched junction bases: 5. The germline V gene encodes CDR1 SGHKS and CDR2 YYEKEE (reference sequence). This CDR3 is built from 16 residues. In nucleotides, the CDR3 is TGTGCCAGCAGCTGGGGTAGCGGGAGTTCCTACAATGAGCAGTTCTTC. Residues: CASSWGSGSSYNEQFF.

This clone came up once. The chain joins TRBV2 to TRBJ1-1, with unresolved D. The CDR3 runs to 15 residues. Germline-derived CDR1 and CDR2 are SNHLY and FYNNEI. V lost 1 base, J lost 3 bases, and 12 bases lay in between. The CDR3 DNA is TGTGCCAGCAGTGAAGAGGGCACTTACTACACTGAAGCTTTCTTT. This gives the protein CASSEEGTYYTEAFF.

This clone was recorded once. This chain links TRBV5-1 with TRBJ2-5; TRBD1 matches at 10 bases. The CDR3 has 17 residues. After removal of 3 bases from V and 2 bases from J, the junction contained 10 bases not matched to a gene. From germline, CDR1 is SGHRS and CDR2 YFSETQ. The CDR3 protein is CASSSHVSGQGQETQYF. Here the CDR3 DNA reads TGCGCCAGCAGCTCACACGTCTCGGGACAGGGGCAAGAGACCCAGTACTTC.